Shown below are 19 T cell receptor beta chains from a single sample sequenced in a study of T cell responses to AZD1222 COVID-19 vaccine. Repertoires were generated with immunoSEQ multiplex PCR, while TCRdb's copy carries only in-frame clones and drops some. The top ten clones hold over 20% of a sample with approximately 88,000 clones, roughly 80% of them seen once. The sample was peripheral blood, taken on day 0 of AZD1222 vaccination. The source of these receptors is an adult in good health.

The CDR3 sequence: CASSQVLQGTEQFF. The CDR3 bases are TGTGCCAGCAGCCAAGTTTTACAGGGCACTGAGCAGTTCTTC. This chain connects TRBV3-1 (or the pseudogene TRBV3-2) to TRBJ2-1; tentative D call: TRBD1 (6 bases). The CDR3 is 14 amino acids. Per the germline V gene, CDR1 is LGHDT and CDR2 is YNNKEL (reference sequence). Trimming shortened V by 1 base and J by 9 bases, and 13 bases separated the two germline ends.

This rearrangement joins TRBV5-4 to TRBJ2-7, with 8 bases fitting TRBD1. This CDR3 region has 13 residues. The J segment lost 2 bases and the V segment lost 4 bases, leaving 2 bases of the junction unmatched. CDR1 and CDR2 (germline): SGHNT, YYREEE (reference sequence). The CDR3 nucleotides are TGTGCCAGCAGCCTGACAGGGGCCTACGAGCAGTACTTC. As protein: CASSLTGAYEQYF.

This clone has just a few counts. Here the CDR3 DNA reads TGTGCCAGCAAAACTAGTTCGTGGGACAATGAGCAGTTCTTC. This encodes CASKTSSWDNEQFF. V usage is TRBV28 and J usage is TRBJ2-1; perhaps TRBD2 as D (5 bases). Trimming removed 7 bases from V and 5 bases from J, with 15 bases in between. The CDR3 sequence is 14 residues long. The germline V gene encodes CDR1 MDHEN and CDR2 SYDVKM. Full variable domain (missing parts from reference TRBV28 and TRBJ2-1): DVKVTQSSRYLVKRTGEKVFLECVQDMDHENMFWYRQDPGLGLRLIYFSYDVKMKEKGDIPEGYSVSREKKERFSLILESASTNQTSMYLCASKTSSWDNEQFFGPGTRLTVL.

The rearrangement uses TRBV12-5 and TRBJ2-1, with TRBD2 identical over 9 bases. CDR1 and CDR2 (germline): LGHNT, FRNRAP. The CDR3 is made up of 13 amino acids. Trimming at V came to 4 bases and at J to 7 bases, leaving 2 bases not matched to a gene. In DNA, the CDR3 is TGTGCTAGTGGTTATAGCGGGGGAAATGAGCAGTTCTTC. Its translation: CASGYSGGNEQFF.

The rearrangement links TRBV29-1 to TRBJ1-2; D may be TRBD1 (5 bases). CDR3 size: 14 residues. CDR1 and CDR2 from the germline V gene are SQVTM and ANQGSEA. V lost 4 bases and J 7 bases, leaving 19 bases between the germline ends. The CDR3 loop is CSVAGTAMAGGYTF. In nucleotides, the CDR3 is TGCAGCGTTGCCGGGACGGCGATGGCGGGTGGCTACACCTTC.

The rearrangement uses TRBV29-1 and TRBJ2-4; D possibly corresponds to TRBD1 (6 bases). Trimming pared 7 bases from V and 5 bases from J, leaving 12 bases between. Germline CDR1 SQVTM, CDR2 ANQGSEA. The CDR3 has 12 residues. The DNA for the CDR3 is TGCAGCGGCCGGGACATTCAAAACATTCAGTACTTC. Translating it yields CSGRDIQNIQYF.

This chain joins TRBV6-5 and TRBJ2-2; the D gene is possibly TRBD2 (5 bases). From germline, CDR1 is MNHEY and CDR2 SVGAGI. The V end was cut by 6 bases, the J end by 2 bases, with 13 bases between. The CDR3 totals 15 residues. CDR3 coding DNA: TGTGCCAGCAGCCGGGAACCCACTAACACCGGGGAGCTGTTTTTT. Protein product: CASSREPTNTGELFF.

Turning to this clone: A read error may account for a junction end that differs from germline. This CDR3 reads CSASDWNAEAFF. The CDR3 DNA reads as TGCAGTGCTAGTGACTGGAACGCTGAAGCTTTCTTT. The genes are TRBV20-1 and TRBJ1-1; D uncertain. There are 12 residues in the CDR3. Germline V lookup: CDR1 DFQATT, CDR2 SNEGSKA (reference sequence).

This clone was observed a handful of times. The chain is built from TRBV5-6 and TRBJ2-2; TRBD1 might be the D (5 bases). Germline CDR1 SGHDT, CDR2 YYEEEE. The CDR3 runs to 16 residues. Trimming took 4 bases from V and 3 from J, leaving 16 bases between them. The CDR3 DNA reads TGTGCCAGCAGCCCCCCCGGCAGGGCTGACACCGGGGAGCTGTTTTTT. Amino acid sequence: CASSPPGRADTGELFF.

In nucleotides, the CDR3 is TGCGCCAGCAGTGATTCCCTGATGCTCACCGAGCAGTTCTTC. Amino acids: CASSDSLMLTEQFF. The gene calls are TRBV10-1 and TRBJ2-1; D not certain. The V end lost 3 bases, the J end lost 10 bases, and 16 bases lay between the germline ends. The CDR3 runs 14 residues. Germline V gives CDR1 WNHNN, CDR2 SYGVQD (reference sequence).

This chain joins TRBV3-1 (or the pseudogene TRBV3-2) and TRBJ2-7; D is undetermined. Germline V gives CDR1 LGHDT, CDR2 YNNKEL (reference sequence). This CDR3 is 13 amino acids long. Trimming stripped 8 bases from V and 4 bases from J, with 15 bases between. For the CDR3, the DNA is TGTGCCAGCGCCGCTGGTCGGGTTTACGAGCAGTACTTC. This encodes CASAAGRVYEQYF.

J is TRBJ2-7 and V is TRBV27, with D possibly matching TRBD2 (5 bases). This CDR3 is built from 13 residues. In germline, CDR1 is MNHEY, CDR2 SMNVEV (reference sequence). V shed 5 bases and J shed 4 bases, with 12 bases lying between them. This CDR3 is CASSPDSAYEQYF. CDR3 sequence (DNA): TGTGCCAGCAGTCCGGACTCAGCTTACGAGCAGTACTTC.

The chain combines TRBV11-2 with TRBJ1-3; tentatively, D is TRBD1 (5 bases). The germline gives CDR1 SGHAT, CDR2 FQNNGV. Trimming cost V 5 bases and J 4 bases, with 9 bases left between them. The CDR3 loop spans 13 amino acids. Here the CDR3 DNA reads TGTGCCAGCAGCACGGGGGGGGGAAACACCATATATTTT. Translated: CASSTGGGNTIYF.

The CDR3 loop is CSVVQGEVYYEQYF. The CDR3 region has the DNA TGCAGCGTTGTCCAGGGGGAGGTTTACTACGAGCAGTACTTC. The chain joins TRBV29-1 to TRBJ2-7; weak D call: TRBD1 (7 bases). CDR1 and CDR2 from the germline V gene are SQVTM and ANQGSEA. V was cut by 4 bases and J by 3 bases, with 16 bases left in between. This CDR3 region has 14 residues.

This clone was detected only once. V usage is TRBV6-5 and J usage is TRBJ1-3; 10 bases align to TRBD1. The CDR3 covers 16 residues. V shed 3 bases and J 2 bases; nucleotides not matched to a gene: 4. The germline gives CDR1 MNHEY, CDR2 SVGAGI. In DNA, the CDR3 is TGTGCCAGCAGTTATTCCGGGACAGGGGCTGGAAACACCATATATTTT. This sequence encodes CASSYSGTGAGNTIYF.

This chain joins TRBV2 and TRBJ2-7; the match to TRBD2 covers 13 bases. This CDR3 is built from 15 residues. Germline V lookup: CDR1 SNHLY, CDR2 FYNNEI. J was trimmed by 9 bases and V by 7 bases; bases with no gene match: 12. CDR3 protein: CASTSLTSGGSAQYF. For the CDR3, the DNA is TGTGCCAGCACTTCACTGACTAGCGGGGGGTCCGCGCAGTACTTC. Full variable domain (missing parts from reference TRBV2 and TRBJ2-7): EPEVTQTPSHQVTQMGQEVILRCVPISNHLYFYWYRQILGQKVEFLVSFYNNEISEKSEIFDDQFSVERPDGSNFTLKIRSTKLEDSAMYFCASTSLTSGGSAQYFGPGTRLTVT.

The chain is built from TRBV28 and TRBJ2-1; D unresolved. Trimming cost V 3 bases and J 4 bases, with 13 bases left between them. This CDR3 spans 15 amino acids. The germline CDR1 and CDR2 sequences are MDHEN and SYDVKM. CDR3 in DNA: TGTGCCAGCAGTTTTTCCTCAGACCGGTACAATGAGCAGTTCTTC. It translates to CASSFSSDRYNEQFF.

This chain connects TRBV7-2 to TRBJ2-5; D call uncertain. Germline V lookup: CDR1 SGHTA, CDR2 FQGNSA. This CDR3 has 13 residues. V was shortened by 1 base and J by 4 bases, with 7 bases between the two germline ends. The CDR3, as DNA: TGTGCCAGCAGCTTAGTTCACGGAGAGACCCAGTACTTC. It translates to CASSLVHGETQYF. Full variable domain (missing parts from reference TRBV7-2 and TRBJ2-5): GAGVSQSPSNKVTEKGKDVELRCDPISGHTALYWYRQSLGQGLEFLIYFQGNSAPDKSGLPSDRFSAERTGGSVSTLTIQRTQQEDSAVYLCASSLVHGETQYFGPGTRLLVL.

The chain recombines TRBV6-1 with TRBJ1-5, with a possible D match to TRBD1 (5 bases). Germline assignment: CDR1 MNHNS and CDR2 SASEGT. The ends were cut back, 2 bases at V and 0 bases at J, with 14 bases in the middle. This CDR3 contains 17 residues. This CDR3 reads CASSEITGRTSNQPQHF. The CDR3 nucleotides are TGTGCCAGCAGTGAAATAACAGGAAGAACTAGCAATCAGCCCCAGCATTTT.